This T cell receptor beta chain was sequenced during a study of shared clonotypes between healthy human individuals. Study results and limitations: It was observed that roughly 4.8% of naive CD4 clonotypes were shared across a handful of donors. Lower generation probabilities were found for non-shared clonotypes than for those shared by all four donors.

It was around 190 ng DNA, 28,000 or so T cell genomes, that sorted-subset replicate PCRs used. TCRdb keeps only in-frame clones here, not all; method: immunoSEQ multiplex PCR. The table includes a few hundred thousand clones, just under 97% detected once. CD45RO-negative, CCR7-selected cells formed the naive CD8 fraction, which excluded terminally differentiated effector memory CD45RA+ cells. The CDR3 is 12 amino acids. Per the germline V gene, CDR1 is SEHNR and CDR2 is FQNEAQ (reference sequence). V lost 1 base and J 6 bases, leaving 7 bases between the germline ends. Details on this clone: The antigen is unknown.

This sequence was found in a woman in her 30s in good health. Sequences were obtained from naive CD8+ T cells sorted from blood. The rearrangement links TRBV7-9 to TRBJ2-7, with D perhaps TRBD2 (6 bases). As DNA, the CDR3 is TGTGCCAGCAGCTTAGAGGGACTCGAGCAGTACTTC. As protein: CASSLEGLEQYF.